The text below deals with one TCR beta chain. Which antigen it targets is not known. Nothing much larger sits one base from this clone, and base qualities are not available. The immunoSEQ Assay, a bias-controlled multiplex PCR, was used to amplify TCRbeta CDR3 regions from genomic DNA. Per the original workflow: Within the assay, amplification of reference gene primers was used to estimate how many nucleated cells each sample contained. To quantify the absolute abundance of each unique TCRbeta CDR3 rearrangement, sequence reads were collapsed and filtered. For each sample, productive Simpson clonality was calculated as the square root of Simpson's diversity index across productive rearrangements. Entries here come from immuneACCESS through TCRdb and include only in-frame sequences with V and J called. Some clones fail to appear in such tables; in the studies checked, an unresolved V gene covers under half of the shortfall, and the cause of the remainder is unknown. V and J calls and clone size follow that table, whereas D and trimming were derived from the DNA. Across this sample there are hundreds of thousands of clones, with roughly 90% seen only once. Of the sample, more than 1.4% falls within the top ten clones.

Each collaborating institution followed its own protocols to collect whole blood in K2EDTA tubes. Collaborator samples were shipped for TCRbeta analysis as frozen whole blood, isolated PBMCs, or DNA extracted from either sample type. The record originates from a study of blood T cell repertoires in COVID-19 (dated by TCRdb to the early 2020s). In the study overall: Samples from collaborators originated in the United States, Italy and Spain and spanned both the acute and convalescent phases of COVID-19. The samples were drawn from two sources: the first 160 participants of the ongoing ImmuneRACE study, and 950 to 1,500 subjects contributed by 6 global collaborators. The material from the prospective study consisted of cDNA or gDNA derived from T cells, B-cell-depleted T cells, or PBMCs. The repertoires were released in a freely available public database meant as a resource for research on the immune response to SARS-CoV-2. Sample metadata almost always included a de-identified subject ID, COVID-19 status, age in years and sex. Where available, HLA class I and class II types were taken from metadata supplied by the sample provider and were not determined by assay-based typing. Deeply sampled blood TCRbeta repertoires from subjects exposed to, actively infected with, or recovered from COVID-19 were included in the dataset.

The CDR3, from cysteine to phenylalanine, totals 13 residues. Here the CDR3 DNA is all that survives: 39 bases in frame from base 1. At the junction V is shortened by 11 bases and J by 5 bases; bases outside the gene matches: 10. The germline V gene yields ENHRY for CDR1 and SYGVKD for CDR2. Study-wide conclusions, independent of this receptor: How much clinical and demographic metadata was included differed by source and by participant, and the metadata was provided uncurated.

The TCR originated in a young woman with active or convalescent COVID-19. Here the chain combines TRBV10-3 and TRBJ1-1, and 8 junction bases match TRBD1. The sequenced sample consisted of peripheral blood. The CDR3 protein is CAVIGQGGTEAFF. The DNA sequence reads TGTGCCGTAATCGGACAGGGCGGAACTGAAGCTTTCTTT.